The present T cell receptor beta chain was sequenced within a study of T-cell memory formation after mild COVID-19. TCRdb redid the calling of the 5' RACE reads with MiXCR, one entry per CDR3 protein. The sample includes about 170,000 distinct CDR3 sequences, over 10% of them seen just once. This CDR3 region has 16 residues. CDR1 ENHRY and CDR2 SYGVKD come from the germline V gene. The J segment lost 2 bases and the V segment lost 3 bases, leaving 5 bases of the junction unmatched. The V gene is TRBV10-3, the J gene TRBJ1-4; TRBD1 matches at 8 bases. The sample consisted of PBMCs or a T cell subset sorted from them (not recorded which). The clonotype comes from a man younger than 30 who had mild COVID-19 (a few samples of this study predate the infection). Cell type and time point are not known. The CDR3 DNA reads as TGTGCCATCAGTGAACAGGGGGGTTTGACTAATGAAAAACTGTTTTTT. Amino acid sequence: CAISEQGGLTNEKLFF.